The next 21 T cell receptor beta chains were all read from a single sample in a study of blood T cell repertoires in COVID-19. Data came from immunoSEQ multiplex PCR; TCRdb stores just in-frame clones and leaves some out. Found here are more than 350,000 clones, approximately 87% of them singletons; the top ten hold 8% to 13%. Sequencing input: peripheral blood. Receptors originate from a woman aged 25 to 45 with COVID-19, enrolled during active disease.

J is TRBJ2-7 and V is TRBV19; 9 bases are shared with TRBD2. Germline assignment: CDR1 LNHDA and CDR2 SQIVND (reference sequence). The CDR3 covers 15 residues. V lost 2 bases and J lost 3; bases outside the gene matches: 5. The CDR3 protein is CASSILAGHDYEQYF. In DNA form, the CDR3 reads TGTGCCAGTAGTATACTAGCGGGACACGACTACGAGCAGTACTTC.

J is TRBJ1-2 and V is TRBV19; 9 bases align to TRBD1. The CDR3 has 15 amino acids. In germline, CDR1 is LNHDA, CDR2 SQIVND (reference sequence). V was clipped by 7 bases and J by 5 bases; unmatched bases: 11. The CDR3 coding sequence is TGTGCCAGTACCCTATTGGGACAGGGTATTTATGGCTACACCTTC. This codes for CASTLLGQGIYGYTF. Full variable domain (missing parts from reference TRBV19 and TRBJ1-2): DGGITQSPKYLFRKEGQNVTLSCEQNLNHDAMYWYRQDPGQGLRLIYYSQIVNDFQKGDIAEGYSVSREKKESFPLTVTSAQKNPTAFYLCASTLLGQGIYGYTFGSGTRLTVV.

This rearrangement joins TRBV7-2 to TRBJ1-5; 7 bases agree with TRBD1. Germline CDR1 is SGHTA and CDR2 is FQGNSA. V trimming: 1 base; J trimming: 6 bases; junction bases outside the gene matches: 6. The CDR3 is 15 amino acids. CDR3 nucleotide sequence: TGTGCCAGCAGCTTAGAAGCAGGGGGTGGTCAGCCCCAGCATTTT. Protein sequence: CASSLEAGGGQPQHF.

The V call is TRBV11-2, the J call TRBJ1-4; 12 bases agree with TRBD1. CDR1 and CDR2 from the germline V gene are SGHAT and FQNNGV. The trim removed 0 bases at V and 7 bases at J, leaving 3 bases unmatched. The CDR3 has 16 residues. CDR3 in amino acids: CASSLEGTGGTEKLFF. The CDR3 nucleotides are TGTGCCAGCAGCTTAGAGGGGACAGGGGGCACTGAAAAACTGTTTTTT. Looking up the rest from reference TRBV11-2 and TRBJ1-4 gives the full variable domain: EAGVAQSPRYKIIEKRQSVAFWCNPISGHATLYWYQQILGQGPKLLIQFQNNGVVDDSQLPKDRFSAERLKGVDSTLKIQPAKLEDSAVYLCASSLEGTGGTEKLFFGSGTQLSVL.

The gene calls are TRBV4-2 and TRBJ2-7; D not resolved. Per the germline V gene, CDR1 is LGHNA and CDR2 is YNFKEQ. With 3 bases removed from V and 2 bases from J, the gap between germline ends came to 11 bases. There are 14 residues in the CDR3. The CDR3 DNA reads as TGTGCCAGCAGCCAGGCCGGGTCAGCCTACGAGCAGTACTTC. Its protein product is CASSQAGSAYEQYF.

The CDR3, as DNA: TGCGCCAGCAGCCAAGGGTTAGCTAATGAAAAACTGTTTTTT. It translates to CASSQGLANEKLFF. V gene TRBV4-3 combines with J gene TRBJ1-4; D is undetermined. Germline CDR1 reads LGHNA; CDR2 reads YSLEER. The V end was cut by 1 base, the J end by 3 bases, with 6 bases between. The CDR3 is 14 residues long.

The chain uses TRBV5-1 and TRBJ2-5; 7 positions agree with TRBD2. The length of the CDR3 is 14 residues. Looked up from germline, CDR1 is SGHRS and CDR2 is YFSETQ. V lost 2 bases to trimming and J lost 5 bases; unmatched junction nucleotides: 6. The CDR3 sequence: CASSFGGRGETQYF. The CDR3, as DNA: TGCGCCAGCAGCTTCGGCGGGAGAGGGGAGACCCAGTACTTC.

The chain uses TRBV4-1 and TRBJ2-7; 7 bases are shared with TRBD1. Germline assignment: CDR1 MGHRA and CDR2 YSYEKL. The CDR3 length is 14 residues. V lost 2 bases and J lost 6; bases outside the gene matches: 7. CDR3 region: CASSQTGQATEQYF. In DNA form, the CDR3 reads TGCGCCAGCAGCCAAACCGGACAGGCGACCGAGCAGTACTTC.

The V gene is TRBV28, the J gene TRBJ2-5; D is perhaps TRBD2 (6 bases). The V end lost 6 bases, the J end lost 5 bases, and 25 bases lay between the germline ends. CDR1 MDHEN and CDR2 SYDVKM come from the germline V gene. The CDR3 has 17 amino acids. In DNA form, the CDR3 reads TGTGCCAGCAGCGTAATTGGCGCCGGGGGAGGTAGGGAGACCCAGTACTTC. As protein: CASSVIGAGGGRETQYF.

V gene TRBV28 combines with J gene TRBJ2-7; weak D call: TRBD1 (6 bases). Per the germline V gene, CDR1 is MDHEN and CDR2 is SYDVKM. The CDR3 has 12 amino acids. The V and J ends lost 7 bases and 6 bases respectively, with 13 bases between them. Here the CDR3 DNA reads TGTGCCAGCACGGGACAACGCCGCGAGCAGTACTTC. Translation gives CASTGQRREQYF.

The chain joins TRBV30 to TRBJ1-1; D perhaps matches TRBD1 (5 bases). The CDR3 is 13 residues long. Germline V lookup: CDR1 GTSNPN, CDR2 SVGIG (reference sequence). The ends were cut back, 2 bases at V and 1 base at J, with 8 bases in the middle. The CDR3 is CAWSRQRNTEAFF. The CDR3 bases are TGTGCCTGGAGTAGACAGCGGAACACTGAAGCTTTCTTT. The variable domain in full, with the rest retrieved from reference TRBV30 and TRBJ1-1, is SQTIHQWPATLVQPVGSPLSLECTVEGTSNPNLYWYRQAAGRGLQLLFYSVGIGQISSEVPQNLSASRPQDRQFILSSKKLLLSDSGFYLCAWSRQRNTEAFFGQGTRLTVV.

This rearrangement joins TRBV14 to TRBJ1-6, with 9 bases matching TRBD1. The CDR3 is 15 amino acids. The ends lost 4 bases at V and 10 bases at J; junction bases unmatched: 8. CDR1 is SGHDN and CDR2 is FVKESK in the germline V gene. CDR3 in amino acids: CASSRTQGATSPLHF. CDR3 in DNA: TGTGCCAGCAGCCGCACACAGGGGGCCACATCACCCCTCCACTTT.

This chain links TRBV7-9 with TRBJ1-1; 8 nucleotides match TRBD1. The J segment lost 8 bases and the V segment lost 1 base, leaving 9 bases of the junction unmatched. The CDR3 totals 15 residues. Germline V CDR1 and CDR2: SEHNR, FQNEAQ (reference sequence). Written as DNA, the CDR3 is TGTGCCAGCAGCTTAGAAGACAGGGGACTGTCGGAAGCTTTCTTT. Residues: CASSLEDRGLSEAFF.

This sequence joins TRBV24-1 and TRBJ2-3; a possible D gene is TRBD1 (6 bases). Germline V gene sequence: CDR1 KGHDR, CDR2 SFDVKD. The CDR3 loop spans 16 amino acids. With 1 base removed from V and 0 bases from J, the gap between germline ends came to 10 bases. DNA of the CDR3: TGTGCCACCAGTGATTTAGGGGGTCCTAGCACAGATACGCAGTATTTT. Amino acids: CATSDLGGPSTDTQYF.

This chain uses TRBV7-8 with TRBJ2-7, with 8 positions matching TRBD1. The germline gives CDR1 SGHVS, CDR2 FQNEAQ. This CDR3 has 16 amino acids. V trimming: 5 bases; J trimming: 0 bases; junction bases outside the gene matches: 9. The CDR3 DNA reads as TGTGCCAGCAGCACACTATCCGGGACAGGCTCCTACGAGCAGTACTTC. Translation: CASSTLSGTGSYEQYF.

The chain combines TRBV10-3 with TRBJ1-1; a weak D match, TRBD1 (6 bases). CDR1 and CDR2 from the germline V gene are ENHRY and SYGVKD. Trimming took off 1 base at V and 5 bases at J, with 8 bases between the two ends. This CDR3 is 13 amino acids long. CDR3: CAISEWGQTEAFF. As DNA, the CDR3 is TGTGCCATCAGTGAGTGGGGGCAAACTGAAGCTTTCTTT.

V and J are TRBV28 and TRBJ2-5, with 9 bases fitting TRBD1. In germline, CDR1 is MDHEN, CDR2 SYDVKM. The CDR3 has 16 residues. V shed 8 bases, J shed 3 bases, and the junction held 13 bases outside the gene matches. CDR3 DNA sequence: TGTGCCAGCGGCCCTTATCTGGGGACAGGGAAAGAGACCCAGTACTTC. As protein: CASGPYLGTGKETQYF.

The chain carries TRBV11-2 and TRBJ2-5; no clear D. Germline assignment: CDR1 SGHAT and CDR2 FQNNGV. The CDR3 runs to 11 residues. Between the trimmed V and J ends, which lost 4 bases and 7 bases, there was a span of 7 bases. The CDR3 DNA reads TGTGCCAGCAGCTCCCTGTGGACCCAGTACTTC. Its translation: CASSSLWTQYF.

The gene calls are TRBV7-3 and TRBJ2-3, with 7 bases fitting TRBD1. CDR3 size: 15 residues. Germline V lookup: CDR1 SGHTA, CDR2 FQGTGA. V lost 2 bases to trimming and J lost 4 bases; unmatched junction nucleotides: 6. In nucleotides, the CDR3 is TGTGCCAGCAGCTTACTCGGAAGGGGGCCAGATACGCAGTATTTT. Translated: CASSLLGRGPDTQYF.

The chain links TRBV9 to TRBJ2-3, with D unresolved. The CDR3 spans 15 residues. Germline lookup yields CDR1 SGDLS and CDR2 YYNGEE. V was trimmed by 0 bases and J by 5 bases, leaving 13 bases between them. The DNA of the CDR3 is TGTGCCAGCAGCGTAGGTTCTGGCGAGGTAGATACGCAGTATTTT. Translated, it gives CASSVGSGEVDTQYF.

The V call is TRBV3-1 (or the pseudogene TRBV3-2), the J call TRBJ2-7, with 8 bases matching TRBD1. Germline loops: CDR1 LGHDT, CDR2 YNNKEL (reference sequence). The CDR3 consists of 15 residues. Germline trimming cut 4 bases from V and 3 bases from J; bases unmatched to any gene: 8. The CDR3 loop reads CASSLRGQANYEQYF. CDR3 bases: TGTGCCAGCAGCCTACGGGGACAGGCTAACTACGAGCAGTACTTC.